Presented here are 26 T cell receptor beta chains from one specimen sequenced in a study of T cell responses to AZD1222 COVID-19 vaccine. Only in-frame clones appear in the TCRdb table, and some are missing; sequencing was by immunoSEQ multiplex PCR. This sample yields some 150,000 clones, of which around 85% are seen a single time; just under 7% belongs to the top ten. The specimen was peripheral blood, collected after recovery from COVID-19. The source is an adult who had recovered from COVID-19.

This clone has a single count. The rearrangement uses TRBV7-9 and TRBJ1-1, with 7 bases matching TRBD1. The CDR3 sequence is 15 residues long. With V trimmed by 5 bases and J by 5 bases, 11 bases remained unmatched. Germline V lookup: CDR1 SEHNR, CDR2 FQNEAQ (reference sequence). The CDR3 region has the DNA TGTGCCAGCAGCAAAACCGGGACAGCGGGGACTGAAGCTTTCTTT. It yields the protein CASSKTGTAGTEAFF.

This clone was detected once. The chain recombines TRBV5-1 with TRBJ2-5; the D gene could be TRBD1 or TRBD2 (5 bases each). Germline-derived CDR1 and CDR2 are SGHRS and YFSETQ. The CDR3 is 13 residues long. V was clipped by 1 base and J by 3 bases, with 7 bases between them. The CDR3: CASSLLGEETQYF. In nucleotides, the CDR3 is TGCGCCAGCAGCTTGTTGGGGGAAGAGACCCAGTACTTC.

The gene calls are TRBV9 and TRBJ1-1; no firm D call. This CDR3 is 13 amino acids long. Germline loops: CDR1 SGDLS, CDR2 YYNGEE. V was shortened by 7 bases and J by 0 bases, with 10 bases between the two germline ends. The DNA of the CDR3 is TGTGCCAGCGGGCCGGTTATGAACACTGAAGCTTTCTTT. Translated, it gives CASGPVMNTEAFF.

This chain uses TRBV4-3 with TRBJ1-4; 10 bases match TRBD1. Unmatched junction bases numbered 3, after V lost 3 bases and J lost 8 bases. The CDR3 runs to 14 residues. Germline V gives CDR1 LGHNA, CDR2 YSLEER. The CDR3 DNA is TGCGCCAGCAGCCACGGGACAGGGGAGGAAAAACTGTTTTTT. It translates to CASSHGTGEEKLFF.

CDR3 loop: CASSPNRGAWNTEAFF. CDR3 coding DNA: TGTGCCAGCAGCCCCAACAGGGGAGCCTGGAACACTGAAGCTTTCTTT. The chain carries TRBV7-9 and TRBJ1-1; 7 nucleotides match TRBD1. This CDR3 spans 16 amino acids. Germline CDR1 and CDR2: SEHNR and FQNEAQ (reference sequence). The junction had 10 bases not matched to a gene; V was cut back by 5 bases and J by 1 base. Complete variable domain (other parts from reference TRBV7-9 and TRBJ1-1): DTGVSQNPRHKITKRGQNVTFRCDPISEHNRLYWYRQTLGQGPEFLTYFQNEAQLEKSRLLSDRFSAERPKGSFSTLEIQRTEQGDSAMYLCASSPNRGAWNTEAFFGQGTRLTVV.

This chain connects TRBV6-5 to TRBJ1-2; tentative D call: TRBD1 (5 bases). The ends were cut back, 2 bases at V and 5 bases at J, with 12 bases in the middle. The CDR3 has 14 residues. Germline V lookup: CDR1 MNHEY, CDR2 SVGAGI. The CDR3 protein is CASSYTGASYGYTF. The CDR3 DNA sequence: TGTGCCAGCAGTTACACCGGGGCCAGTTATGGCTACACCTTC.

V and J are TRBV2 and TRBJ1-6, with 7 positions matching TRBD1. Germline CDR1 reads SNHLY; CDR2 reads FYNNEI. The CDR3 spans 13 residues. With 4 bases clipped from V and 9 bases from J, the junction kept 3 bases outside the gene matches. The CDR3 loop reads CASSGQGISPLHF. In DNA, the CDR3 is TGTGCCAGCAGTGGACAGGGAATTTCACCCCTCCACTTT.

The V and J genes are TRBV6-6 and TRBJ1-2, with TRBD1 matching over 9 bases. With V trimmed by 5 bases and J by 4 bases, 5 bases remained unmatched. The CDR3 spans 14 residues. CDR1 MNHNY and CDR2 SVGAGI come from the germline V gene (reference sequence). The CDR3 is CASSGGQGTYGYTF. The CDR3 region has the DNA TGTGCCAGCAGTGGGGGACAGGGAACCTATGGCTACACCTTC.

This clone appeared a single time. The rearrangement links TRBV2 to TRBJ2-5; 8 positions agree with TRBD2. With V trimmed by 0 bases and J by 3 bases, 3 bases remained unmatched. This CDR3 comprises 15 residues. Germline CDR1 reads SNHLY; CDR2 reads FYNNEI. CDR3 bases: TGTGCCAGCAGTGAAGCGACTAGCGCGAAAGAGACCCAGTACTTC. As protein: CASSEATSAKETQYF. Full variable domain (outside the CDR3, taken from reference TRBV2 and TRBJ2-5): EPEVTQTPSHQVTQMGQEVILRCVPISNHLYFYWYRQILGQKVEFLVSFYNNEISEKSEIFDDQFSVERPDGSNFTLKIRSTKLEDSAMYFCASSEATSAKETQYFGPGTRLLVL.

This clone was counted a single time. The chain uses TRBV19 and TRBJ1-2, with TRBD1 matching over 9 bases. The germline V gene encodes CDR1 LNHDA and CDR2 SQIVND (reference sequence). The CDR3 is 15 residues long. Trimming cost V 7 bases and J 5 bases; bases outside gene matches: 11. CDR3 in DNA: TGTGCCAGTACCACTTCGGGACAGGGAGTGTATGGCTACACCTTC. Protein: CASTTSGQGVYGYTF.

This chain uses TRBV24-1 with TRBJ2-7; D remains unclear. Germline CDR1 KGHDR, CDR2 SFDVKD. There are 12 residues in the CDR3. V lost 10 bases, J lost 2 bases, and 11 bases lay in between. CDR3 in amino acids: CATWVGAYEQYF. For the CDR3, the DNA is TGTGCCACGTGGGTTGGGGCCTACGAGCAGTACTTC.

The CDR3 sequence is CAIGASGSYEQYF. Written as DNA, the CDR3 is TGTGCCATCGGGGCTAGCGGGAGTTACGAGCAGTACTTC. The V gene is TRBV10-3, the J gene TRBJ2-7; TRBD2 matches 10 bases. V dropped 8 bases and J dropped 4; count of bases not matched to a gene: 5. The CDR3 loop spans 13 amino acids. Germline V CDR1 and CDR2: ENHRY, SYGVKD.

CDR3 residues: CASSAGLAGSYEQYF. CDR3 DNA sequence: TGTGCCAGCAGTGCGGGACTAGCGGGCTCTTACGAGCAGTACTTC. This chain joins TRBV27 and TRBJ2-7; 12 bases fit TRBD2. This CDR3 contains 15 residues. V trimming: 5 bases; J trimming: 4 bases; junction bases outside the gene matches: 6. Germline V lookup: CDR1 MNHEY, CDR2 SMNVEV (reference sequence).

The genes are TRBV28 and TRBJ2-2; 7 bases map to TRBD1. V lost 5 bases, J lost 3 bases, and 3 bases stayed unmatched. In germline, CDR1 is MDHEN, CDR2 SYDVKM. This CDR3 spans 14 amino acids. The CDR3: CASSPGQYTGELFF. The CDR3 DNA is TGTGCCAGCAGTCCGGGACAGTACACCGGGGAGCTGTTTTTT.

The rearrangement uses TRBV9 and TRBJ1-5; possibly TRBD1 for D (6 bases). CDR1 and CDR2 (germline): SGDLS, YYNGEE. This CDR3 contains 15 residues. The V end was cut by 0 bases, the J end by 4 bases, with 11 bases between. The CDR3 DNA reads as TGTGCCAGCAGCGTAGGCTCAGGGGATAATCAGCCCCAGCATTTT. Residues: CASSVGSGDNQPQHF.

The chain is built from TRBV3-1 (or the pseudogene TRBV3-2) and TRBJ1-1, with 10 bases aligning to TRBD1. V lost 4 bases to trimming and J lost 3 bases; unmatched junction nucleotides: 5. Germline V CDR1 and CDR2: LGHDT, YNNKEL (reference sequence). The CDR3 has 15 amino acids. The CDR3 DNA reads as TGTGCCAGCAGCCCGAGACAGGGGGCAGACACTGAAGCTTTCTTT. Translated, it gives CASSPRQGADTEAFF.

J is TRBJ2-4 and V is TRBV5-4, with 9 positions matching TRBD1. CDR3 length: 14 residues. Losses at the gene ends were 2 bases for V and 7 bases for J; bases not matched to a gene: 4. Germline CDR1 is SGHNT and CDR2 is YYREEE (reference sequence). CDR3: CASSFRGQGNIQYF. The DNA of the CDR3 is TGTGCCAGCAGCTTCCGAGGACAGGGGAACATTCAGTACTTC.

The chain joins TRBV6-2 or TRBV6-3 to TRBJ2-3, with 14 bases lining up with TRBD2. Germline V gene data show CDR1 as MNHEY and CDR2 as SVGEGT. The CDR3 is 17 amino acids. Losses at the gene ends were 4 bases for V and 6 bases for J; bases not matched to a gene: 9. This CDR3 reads CASSFGTSGGHRDTQYF. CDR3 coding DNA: TGTGCCAGCAGTTTCGGGACTAGCGGGGGCCATCGGGATACGCAGTATTTT.

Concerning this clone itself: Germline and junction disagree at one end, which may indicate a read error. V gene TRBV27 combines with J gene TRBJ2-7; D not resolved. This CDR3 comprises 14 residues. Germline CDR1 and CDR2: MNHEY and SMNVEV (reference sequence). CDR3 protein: CASSLSPKGHEQYF. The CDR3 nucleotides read TGTGCCAGCAGTCTATCCCCCAAGGGCCACGAGCAGTACTTC.

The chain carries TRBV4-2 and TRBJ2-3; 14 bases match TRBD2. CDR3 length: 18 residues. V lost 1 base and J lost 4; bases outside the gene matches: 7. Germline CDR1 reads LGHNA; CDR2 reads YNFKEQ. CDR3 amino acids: CASSQGRTSGGLADTQYF. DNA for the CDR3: TGTGCCAGCAGCCAAGGTCGGACTAGCGGGGGGCTCGCAGATACGCAGTATTTT.

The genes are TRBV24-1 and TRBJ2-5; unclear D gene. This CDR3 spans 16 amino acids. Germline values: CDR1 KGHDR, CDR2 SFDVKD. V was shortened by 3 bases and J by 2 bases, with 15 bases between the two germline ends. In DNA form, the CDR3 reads TGTGCCACCAGTGATACCCGGGCCACAATTCAAGAGACCCAGTACTTC. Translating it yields CATSDTRATIQETQYF.

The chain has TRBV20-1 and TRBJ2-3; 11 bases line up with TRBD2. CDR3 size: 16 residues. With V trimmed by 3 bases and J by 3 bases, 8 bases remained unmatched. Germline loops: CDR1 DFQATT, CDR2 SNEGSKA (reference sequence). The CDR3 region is CSASGSLAGGTDTQYF. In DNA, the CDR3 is TGCAGTGCTAGTGGGTCTCTAGCGGGGGGAACAGATACGCAGTATTTT.

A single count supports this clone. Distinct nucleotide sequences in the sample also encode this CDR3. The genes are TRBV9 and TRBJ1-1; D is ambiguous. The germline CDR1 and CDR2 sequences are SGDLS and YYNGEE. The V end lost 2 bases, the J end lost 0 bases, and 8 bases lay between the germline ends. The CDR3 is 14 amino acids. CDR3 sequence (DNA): TGTGCCAGCAGCGTCAGCAATTTGAACACTGAAGCTTTCTTT. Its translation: CASSVSNLNTEAFF.

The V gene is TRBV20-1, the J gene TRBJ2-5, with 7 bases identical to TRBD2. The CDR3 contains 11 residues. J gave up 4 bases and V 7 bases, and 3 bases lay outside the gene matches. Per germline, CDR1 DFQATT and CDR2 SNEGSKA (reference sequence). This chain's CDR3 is CSVASGETQYF. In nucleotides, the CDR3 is TGCAGTGTGGCTAGCGGAGAGACCCAGTACTTC.

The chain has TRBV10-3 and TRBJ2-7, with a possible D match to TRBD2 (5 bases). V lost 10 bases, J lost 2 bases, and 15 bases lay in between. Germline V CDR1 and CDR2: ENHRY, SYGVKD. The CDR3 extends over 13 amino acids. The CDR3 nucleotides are TGTGCCACCGGGCGCCCCGGGGCCTACGAGCAGTACTTC. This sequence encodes CATGRPGAYEQYF.

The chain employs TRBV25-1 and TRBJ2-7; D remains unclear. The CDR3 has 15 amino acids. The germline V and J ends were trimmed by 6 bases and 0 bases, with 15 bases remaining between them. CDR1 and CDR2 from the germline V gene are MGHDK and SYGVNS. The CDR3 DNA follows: TGTGCCAGCAGCTCTGACCGGCTCTTCTCCTACGAGCAGTACTTC. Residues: CASSSDRLFSYEQYF.